These T cell receptor beta chains were read from a single sample in a study of beta chain features in type 1 diabetes. Produced via immunoSEQ multiplex PCR; TCRdb's table is partial and in-frame only. The data hold hundreds of thousands of clones, with 9.5% to 13% observed a single time. The sample was naive CD4+ T cells from blood. These TCRs come from a man aged 25-40 years with type 1 diabetes. Each CDR3 is given with its conserved first and last residue. The order of the fields is V gene, J gene, D gene, clone size, CDR3 DNA, CDR3 protein. The D gene is left open where the match is weak. Some rows mark clone size as missing; the rest say once, few, many or name a class of expanded clone.

TRBV5-8	TRBJ1-5	NA	NA	TGTGCCAGCAGTCCTACTGATAGCAATCAGCCCCAGCATTTT	CASSPTDSNQPQHF
TRBV14	TRBJ1-1	NA	NA	TGTGCCAGCAGCCGGAGCACATTGAACACTGAAGCTTTCTTT	CASSRSTLNTEAFF
TRBV28	TRBJ2-7	NA	NA	TGTGCCAGCAGTAGACTAGGGGACGAGCAGTACTTC	CASSRLGDEQYF
TRBV9	TRBJ2-7	TRBD2	few	TGTGCCAGCAGCGTAGTCCCTAGCGGGGACGAGCAGTACTTC	CASSVVPSGDEQYF
TRBV11-2	TRBJ1-4	NA	NA	TGTGCCAGCAGCCAAGATTCCGGGAGGAATGAAAAACTGTTTTTT	CASSQDSGRNEKLFF
TRBV9	TRBJ2-3	NA	few	TGTGCCAGCAGCGCATTAACGGGGGTGGATACGCAGTATTTT	CASSALTGVDTQYF
TRBV12-5	TRBJ2-1	TRBD2	NA	TGTGCTAGTGGTTCCCGGAGTAGCGGGGGCTCCTACAATGAGCAGTTCTTC	CASGSRSSGGSYNEQFF
TRBV27	TRBJ2-7	TRBD1	NA	TGTGCCAGCAACAGACAGGGTGCCCCCTACGAGCAGTACTTC	CASNRQGAPYEQYF
TRBV6-5	TRBJ2-2	NA	NA	TGTGCCAGCAGACCTCCAGCGCAAGGGGAGCTGTTTTTT	CASRPPAQGELFF
TRBV7-2	TRBJ2-1	TRBD2	NA	TGTGCCAGCAGCTTAGGGGGGGGCTCCTACAATGAGCAGTTCTTC	CASSLGGGSYNEQFF
TRBV5-8	TRBJ1-6	NA	few	TGTGCCCCGGCCGCCCTGGGCAATTCACCCCTCCACTTT	CAPAALGNSPLHF
TRBV28	TRBJ1-5	TRBD1	NA	TGTGCCACCTGGAGTGAGGGGGCGGGTAATCAGCCCCAGCATTTT	CATWSEGAGNQPQHF
TRBV7-3	TRBJ1-6	NA	NA	TGTGCCAGCAGCTTAATCGGGGGAGGCAATTCACCCCTCCACTTT	CASSLIGGGNSPLHF
TRBV4-2	TRBJ1-1	NA	NA	TGTGCCAGCAGACAGGGTGTGAACACTGAAGCTTTCTTT	CASRQGVNTEAFF
TRBV27	TRBJ1-2	NA	NA	TGTGCCAGTGGCCCCCTGGGGGGGAACTATGGCTACACCTTC	CASGPLGGNYGYTF
TRBV2	TRBJ2-7	NA	NA	TGTGCCAGCAGTGAACTGGGCCCTTTCTCCTACGAGCAGTACTTC	CASSELGPFSYEQYF
TRBV7-2	TRBJ2-1	TRBD2	few	TGTGCCAGCAGCTTAGAAAGCGGGGGGGCTCGGGAGCAGTTCTTC	CASSLESGGAREQFF
TRBV7-2	TRBJ2-5	NA	NA	TGTGCCAGCAGCTTAGCGCCTGGCGGGGGCCGGGGAGAGACCCAGTACTTC	CASSLAPGGGRGETQYF
TRBV11-2	TRBJ2-2	NA	NA	TGTGCCAGCAGCTTAGGGGTAGAGGCCGGGGAGCTGTTTTTT	CASSLGVEAGELFF
TRBV7-9	TRBJ1-1	NA	few	TGTGCCAGCAGCTTAGCGGGACTGGTAGGGGACACTGAAGCTTTCTTT	CASSLAGLVGDTEAFF
TRBV5-1	TRBJ2-2	TRBD1	NA	TGCGCCAGCAGTTTGGGACAGGGTATCACCGGGGAGCTGTTTTTT	CASSLGQGITGELFF
TRBV7-9	TRBJ1-2	NA	few	TGTGCCAGCAGCTTAGTTGGGGACTCTGGCTACACCTTC	CASSLVGDSGYTF
TRBV7-9	TRBJ1-2	NA	few	TGTGCCAGCAGCCCCACTCAGGGGCTTGGCTACACCTTC	CASSPTQGLGYTF
TRBV19	TRBJ2-5	TRBD1	NA	TGTGCCAGTAGTACAACAGGGGGCCAAGAGACCCAGTACTTC	CASSTTGGQETQYF
TRBV28	TRBJ1-5	TRBD1	few	TGTGCCAGCAGATCAACAGGGGATCATCAGCCCCAGCATTTT	CASRSTGDHQPQHF
TRBV10-3	TRBJ1-5	NA	NA	TGTGCCATCAGTGAACAGTTGAGCAATCAGCCCCAGCATTTT	CAISEQLSNQPQHF
TRBV18	TRBJ2-1	TRBD2	NA	TGTGCCAGCTCACCACGAAACGGGGGGGCCGGCCATGAGCAGTTCTTC	CASSPRNGGAGHEQFF